This record concerns one TCR beta chain sequence. Its antigen is as yet unknown. Germline CDR1 MGHRA, CDR2 YSYEKL. The V and J ends lost 3 bases and 1 base, in that order; junction bases with no gene match: 6. The CDR3 has 16 residues. This sample was taken from a study of cytomegalovirus exposure and HLA in healthy donors. General study points: Earlier analysis looked at TCR beta V segments, and most were productive about 87% or about 30% of the time. A highly shared variant cluster was judged a likely technical artifact. Among TCR sequences, most were rare, though some public TCRs appeared in many donors. In a later analysis, TCR association rates varied by HLA locus: DRB1 most, HLA-C fewest.

Both 60 Vbeta primers and 13 Jbeta primers went into the PCR. Generated by immunoSEQ multiplex PCR, the TCRdb table keeps only in-frame clones and is missing some. In total, the table holds 120,000 to 150,000 clones. The chain links TRBV4-1 to TRBJ2-3, with 8 bases identical to TRBD2. Sequenced input: PBMCs. The clonotype originates from a woman in her forties or fifties in good health and CMV-seronegative. CDR3 coding DNA: TGCGCCAGCAGCCAGAAGACTAGCGAGGGCACAGATACGCAGTATTTT. This gives the protein CASSQKTSEGTDTQYF.